These 14 T cell receptor beta chains were sequenced from one sample in a study of blood T cells in healthy people across ages. Alongside a J-beta primer mix, a sample-barcoded 5' primer served in a second PCR lasting roughly 6 to 11 cycles. Each CDR3 protein is one row after TCRdb ran MiXCR on the 5' RACE reads. The sample shows 650,000 to 700,000 distinct CDR3 sequences, 52% of them seen only once. Sequencing input: blood. The source is a woman aged 80 or over in good health.

In regard to this clonotype: This could be a read error, since a much larger clone is one nucleotide away. V gene TRBV20-1 combines with J gene TRBJ2-3, with 7 bases aligning to TRBD2. CDR1 DFQATT and CDR2 SNEGSKA come from the germline V gene (reference sequence). There are 18 residues in the CDR3. The junction had 17 bases not matched to a gene; V was cut back by 3 bases and J by 2 bases. This CDR3 reads CSASLNSGRRPLTDTQYF. The CDR3 nucleotides are TGCAGTGCTAGTCTCAACTCCGGGAGGAGGCCCCTCACAGATACGCAGTATTTT.

This clonotype was counted many times. The rearrangement uses TRBV20-1 and TRBJ2-7; tentatively, D is TRBD1 (6 bases). V shed 5 bases and J shed 2 bases, with 16 bases lying between them. CDR1 and CDR2 from the germline V gene are DFQATT and SNEGSKA (reference sequence). The CDR3 runs to 14 residues. CDR3 nucleotide sequence: TGCAGTGCTCCCGACAGGTCGCCTCCCTACGAGCAGTACTTC. It translates to CSAPDRSPPYEQYF.

The rearrangement links TRBV4-3 to TRBJ2-1; 9 bases fit TRBD2. The ends lost 0 bases at V and 3 bases at J; junction bases unmatched: 6. CDR1 LGHNA and CDR2 YSLEER come from the germline V gene. The CDR3 totals 17 residues. Here the CDR3 DNA reads TGCGCCAGCAGCCAAGATCTAGCTAGCGGGAACTACAATGAGCAGTTCTTC. Translation: CASSQDLASGNYNEQFF.

This clonotype was detected ten times or more. This chain uses TRBV7-9 with TRBJ2-1, with 7 bases identical to TRBD1. The CDR3 loop spans 14 amino acids. V was clipped by 7 bases and J by 4 bases; unmatched bases: 7. Germline V lookup: CDR1 SEHNR, CDR2 FQNEAQ (reference sequence). The DNA for the CDR3 is TGTGCCAGCACCCAGGGGGAAAATTACAATGAGCAGTTCTTC. Its translation: CASTQGENYNEQFF.

Details on this clonotype: Since a much larger clone is just one base distant, this may be a read error. The gene calls are TRBV5-1 and TRBJ2-1; possibly TRBD2 for D (5 bases). This CDR3 comprises 14 residues. V was clipped by 0 bases and J by 8 bases, with 12 bases between them. Germline V lookup: CDR1 SGHRS, CDR2 YFSETQ. The CDR3 DNA reads as TGCGCCAGCAGCTTGGCGGGAAACGGGTATGAGCAGTTCTTC. Protein: CASSLAGNGYEQFF.

In its sample, this clonotype was seen a few times. This chain uses TRBV6-1 with TRBJ1-1; 7 nucleotides line up with TRBD1. The germline gives CDR1 MNHNS, CDR2 SASEGT. V was clipped by 1 base and J by 4 bases; unmatched bases: 6. This CDR3 comprises 15 residues. CDR3 loop: CASSEEQGRGTEAFF. CDR3 in DNA: TGTGCCAGCAGTGAAGAACAGGGGAGGGGCACTGAAGCTTTCTTT.

The V call is TRBV5-1, the J call TRBJ1-2; no definite D call. V was pared by 0 bases and J by 8 bases, with 14 bases between. The CDR3 length is 14 residues. Looked up from germline, CDR1 is SGHRS and CDR2 is YFSETQ. The CDR3 DNA reads as TGCGCCAGCAGCTTGGTGTTCAACACGGAGGGCTACACCTTC. It is translated as CASSLVFNTEGYTF. Supplemented by reference TRBV5-1 and TRBJ1-2, the full variable domain reads KAGVTQTPRYLIKTRGQQVTLSCSPISGHRSVSWYQQTPGQGLQFLFEYFSETQRNKGNFPGRFSGRQFSNSRSEMNVSTLELGDSALYLCASSLVFNTEGYTFGSGTRLTVV.

This clonotype showed up many times. The chain uses TRBV7-9 and TRBJ2-5; 7 positions match TRBD1. Germline values: CDR1 SEHNR, CDR2 FQNEAQ (reference sequence). This CDR3 has 16 amino acids. The V gene end was trimmed by 5 bases and the J gene end by 0 bases; junction bases not matched to a gene: 9. The CDR3 sequence is CASSHWDSGYQETQYF. For the CDR3, the DNA is TGTGCCAGCAGCCATTGGGACAGCGGTTACCAAGAGACCCAGTACTTC.

Remarks on this clonotype: A much larger clone differs from this one at a single base, so this may be a read error. This chain's CDR3 is CSAEGGSRDEQYF. Written as DNA, the CDR3 is TGCAGCGCTGAAGGTGGGAGTCGCGACGAGCAGTACTTC. This chain links TRBV29-1 with TRBJ2-1; D is possibly TRBD2 (5 bases). Gene TRBJ2-7 matches the end of the DNA better, so the J call may be wrong. Germline-derived CDR1 and CDR2 are SQVTM and ANQGSEA. The CDR3 length is 13 residues.

The genes are TRBV14 and TRBJ1-1; maybe TRBD1 (6 bases). Germline CDR1 reads SGHDN; CDR2 reads FVKESK. The CDR3 spans 15 residues. Trimming cost V 3 bases and J 0 bases, with 11 bases left between them. In nucleotides, the CDR3 is TGTGCCAGCAGCCAGGGGGCAGGGATGAACACTGAAGCTTTCTTT. Residues: CASSQGAGMNTEAFF.

This clonotype was recorded a few times. A much larger clone differs from this one at a single base, so this may be a read error. The V gene is TRBV27, the J gene TRBJ2-7, with 8 nucleotides matching TRBD2. V was pared by 8 bases and J by 4 bases, with 13 bases of the junction left unmatched. The CDR3 runs to 15 residues. Germline loops: CDR1 MNHEY, CDR2 SMNVEV (reference sequence). CDR3 nucleotide sequence: TGTGCCAGCCGGTTTGACCGGACTAGCATGTACGAGCAGTACTTC. This codes for CASRFDRTSMYEQYF.

The chain carries TRBV4-3 and TRBJ2-7; 8 nucleotides line up with TRBD1. The CDR3 covers 14 residues. V was pared by 5 bases and J by 9 bases, with 12 bases of the junction left unmatched. CDR1 is LGHNA, CDR2 YSLEER, per germline. The CDR3 reads CASSIRDRSVGQYF. DNA for the CDR3: TGCGCCAGCAGCATACGGGACAGGTCCGTAGGGCAGTACTTC.

V usage is TRBV20-1 and J usage is TRBJ2-3; 8 bases line up with TRBD2. The germline CDR1 and CDR2 sequences are DFQATT and SNEGSKA (reference sequence). This CDR3 is 13 amino acids long. V shed 6 bases, J shed 0 bases, and the junction held 2 bases outside the gene matches. The CDR3 reads CSALAASTDTQYF. Written as DNA, the CDR3 is TGCAGTGCACTAGCGGCTAGCACAGATACGCAGTATTTT.

The chain couples TRBV3-1 to TRBJ2-3, with TRBD2 identical over 10 bases. CDR1 and CDR2 (germline): LGHDT, YNNKEL (reference sequence). The J segment lost 3 bases and the V segment lost 4 bases, leaving 7 bases of the junction unmatched. The length of the CDR3 is 16 residues. The CDR3 sequence is CASSPRQLAGTDTQYF. CDR3 DNA: TGTGCCAGCAGCCCCCGCCAACTAGCGGGAACAGATACGCAGTATTTT.